This T cell receptor beta chain emerged from a study of T cell repertoires in cytomegalovirus infection. TCRdb redid the calling of the reads with MiXCR, one entry per CDR3 protein. Of fewer than 350,000 distinct CDR3 sequences listed, more than 8% are singletons. Germline loops: CDR1 SGHTA, CDR2 FQGNSA. This CDR3 is 15 amino acids long. After removal of 4 bases from V and 7 bases from J, the junction contained 12 bases not matched to a gene. This clonotype was detected ten times or more. Sequencing input: PBMCs. This sequence joins TRBV7-2 and TRBJ1-2; 7 bases are a match to TRBD1. The sequence derives from a human donor in good health (CMV status not recorded). Some clones in this sample may be carry-over from other donors' samples. DNA of the CDR3: TGTGCCAGCAGCTCTGACAGGGCTGTGTTGGGTGGCTACACCTTC. It is translated as CASSSDRAVLGGYTF.